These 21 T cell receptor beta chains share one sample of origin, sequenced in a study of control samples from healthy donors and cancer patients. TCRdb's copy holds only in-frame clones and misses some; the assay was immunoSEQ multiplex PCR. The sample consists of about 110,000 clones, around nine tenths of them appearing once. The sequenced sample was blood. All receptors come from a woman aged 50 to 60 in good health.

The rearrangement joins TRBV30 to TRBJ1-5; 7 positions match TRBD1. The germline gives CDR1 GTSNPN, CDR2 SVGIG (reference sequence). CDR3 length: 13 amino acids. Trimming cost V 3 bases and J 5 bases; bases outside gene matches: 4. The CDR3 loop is CAWRRQGYQPQHF. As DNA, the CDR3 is TGTGCCTGGAGGCGACAGGGCTATCAGCCCCAGCATTTT.

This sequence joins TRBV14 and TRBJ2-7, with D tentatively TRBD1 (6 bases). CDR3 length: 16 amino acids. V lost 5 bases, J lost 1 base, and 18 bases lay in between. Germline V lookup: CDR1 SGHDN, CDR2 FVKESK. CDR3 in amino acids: CASSGIRGRRSYEQYF. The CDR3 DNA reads TGTGCCAGCAGCGGAATCAGGGGCCGAAGGTCCTACGAGCAGTACTTC.

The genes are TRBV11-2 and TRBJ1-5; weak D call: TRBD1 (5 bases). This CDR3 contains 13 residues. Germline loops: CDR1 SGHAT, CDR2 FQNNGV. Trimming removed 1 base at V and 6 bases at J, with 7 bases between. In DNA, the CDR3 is TGTGCCAGCAGCTTAGTGGGGCGTCAGCCCCAGCATTTT. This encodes CASSLVGRQPQHF.

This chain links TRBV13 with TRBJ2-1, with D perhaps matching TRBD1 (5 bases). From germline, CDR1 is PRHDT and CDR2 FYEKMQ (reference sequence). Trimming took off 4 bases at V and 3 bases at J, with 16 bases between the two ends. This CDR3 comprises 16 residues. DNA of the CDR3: TGTGCCAGCAGCTCCTCCGGTGGGGCCTACTACAATGAGCAGTTCTTC. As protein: CASSSSGGAYYNEQFF.

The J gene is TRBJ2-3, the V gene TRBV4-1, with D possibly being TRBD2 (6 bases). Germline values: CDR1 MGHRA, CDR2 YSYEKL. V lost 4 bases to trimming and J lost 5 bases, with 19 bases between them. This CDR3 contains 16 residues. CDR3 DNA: TGCGCCAGCAGCCCCGGGGACTTCAGAAGAGGAGATACGCAGTATTTT. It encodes CASSPGDFRRGDTQYF.

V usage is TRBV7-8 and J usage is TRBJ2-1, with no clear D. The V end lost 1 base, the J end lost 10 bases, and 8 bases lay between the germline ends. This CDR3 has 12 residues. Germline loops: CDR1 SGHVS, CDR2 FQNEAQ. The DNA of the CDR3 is TGTGCCAGCAGCTTAGAAGGATACGAGCAGTTCTTC. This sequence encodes CASSLEGYEQFF.

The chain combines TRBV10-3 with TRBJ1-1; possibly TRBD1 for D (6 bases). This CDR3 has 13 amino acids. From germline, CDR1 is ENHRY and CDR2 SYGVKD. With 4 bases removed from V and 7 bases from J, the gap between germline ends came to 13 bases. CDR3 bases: TGTGCCATCAGTGCCAGGGGCATTGATGAAGCTTTCTTT. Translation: CAISARGIDEAFF.

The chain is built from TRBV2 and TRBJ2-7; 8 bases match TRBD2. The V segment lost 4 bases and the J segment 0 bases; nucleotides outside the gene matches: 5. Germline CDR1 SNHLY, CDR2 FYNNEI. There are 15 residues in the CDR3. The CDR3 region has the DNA TGTGCCAGCAGTGTCAACGCGGGGGGCTCCTACGAGCAGTACTTC. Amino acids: CASSVNAGGSYEQYF.

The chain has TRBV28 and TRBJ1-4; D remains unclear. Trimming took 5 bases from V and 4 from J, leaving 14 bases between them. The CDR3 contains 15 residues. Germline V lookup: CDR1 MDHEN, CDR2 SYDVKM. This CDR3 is CASSEFKNINEKLFF. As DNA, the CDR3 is TGTGCCAGCAGTGAGTTTAAGAACATTAATGAAAAACTGTTTTTT.

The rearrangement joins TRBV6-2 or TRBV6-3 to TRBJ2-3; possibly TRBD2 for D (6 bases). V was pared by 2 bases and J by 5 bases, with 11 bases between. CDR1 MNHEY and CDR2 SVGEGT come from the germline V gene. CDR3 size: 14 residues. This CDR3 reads CASSYGGEIDTQYF. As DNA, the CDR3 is TGTGCCAGCAGTTACGGCGGGGAAATAGATACGCAGTATTTT.

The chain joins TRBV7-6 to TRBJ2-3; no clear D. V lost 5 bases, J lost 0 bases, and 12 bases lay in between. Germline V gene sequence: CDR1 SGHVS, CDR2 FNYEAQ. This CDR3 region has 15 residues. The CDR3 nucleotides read TGTGCCAGCAGCCGCGACCTACCTAGCACAGATACGCAGTATTTT. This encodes CASSRDLPSTDTQYF.

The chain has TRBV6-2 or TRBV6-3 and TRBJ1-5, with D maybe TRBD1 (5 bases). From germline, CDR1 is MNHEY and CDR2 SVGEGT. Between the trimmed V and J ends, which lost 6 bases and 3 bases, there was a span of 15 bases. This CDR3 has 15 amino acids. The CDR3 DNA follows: TGTGCCAGCAGCAGGGACTTTCTCCCCAATCAGCCCCAGCATTTT. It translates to CASSRDFLPNQPQHF.

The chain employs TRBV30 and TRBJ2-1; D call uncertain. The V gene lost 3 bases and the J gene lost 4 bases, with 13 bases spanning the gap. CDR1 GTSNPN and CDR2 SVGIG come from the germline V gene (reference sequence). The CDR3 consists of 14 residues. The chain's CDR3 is CAWRGLGGYNEQFF. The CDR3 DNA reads TGTGCCTGGAGAGGCCTTGGCGGTTACAATGAGCAGTTCTTC. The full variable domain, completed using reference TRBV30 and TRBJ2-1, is SQTIHQWPATLVQPVGSPLSLECTVEGTSNPNLYWYRQAAGRGLQLLFYSVGIGQISSEVPQNLSASRPQDRQFILSSKKLLLSDSGFYLCAWRGLGGYNEQFFGPGTRLTVL.

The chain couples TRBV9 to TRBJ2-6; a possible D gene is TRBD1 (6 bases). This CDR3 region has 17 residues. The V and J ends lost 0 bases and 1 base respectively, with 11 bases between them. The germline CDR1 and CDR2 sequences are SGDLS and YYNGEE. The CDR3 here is CASSVDRVRSGANVLTF. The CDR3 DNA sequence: TGTGCCAGCAGCGTAGACAGGGTGAGGTCTGGGGCCAACGTCCTGACTTTC. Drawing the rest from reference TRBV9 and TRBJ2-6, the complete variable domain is DSGVTQTPKHLITATGQRVTLRCSPRSGDLSVYWYQQSLDQGLQFLIQYYNGEERAKGNILERFSAQQFPDLHSELNLSSLELGDSALYFCASSVDRVRSGANVLTFGAGSRLTVL.

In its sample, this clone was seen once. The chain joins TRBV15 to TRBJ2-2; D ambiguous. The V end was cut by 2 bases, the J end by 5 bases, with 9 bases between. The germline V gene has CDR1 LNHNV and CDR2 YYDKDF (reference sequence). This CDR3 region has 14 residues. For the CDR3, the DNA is TGTGCCACCAGCAGATCTCTAGGGACCGGGGAGCTGTTTTTT. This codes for CATSRSLGTGELFF.

This CDR3 reads CASSPTWGSGANVLTF. CDR3 nucleotides: TGTGCCAGCAGTCCCACCTGGGGTAGTGGGGCCAACGTCCTGACTTTC. The chain couples TRBV11-3 to TRBJ2-6; D ambiguous. CDR1 is SGHNT, CDR2 YENEEA, per germline. Deletions cut 6 bases from V and 3 bases from J, with 15 bases between. The CDR3 sequence is 16 residues long. Filled out from reference TRBV11-3 and TRBJ2-6, the complete variable domain reads EAGVVQSPRYKIIEKKQPVAFWCNPISGHNTLYWYLQNLGQGPELLIRYENEEAVDDSQLPKDRFSAERLKGVDSTLKIQPAELGDSAVYLCASSPTWGSGANVLTFGAGSRLTVL.

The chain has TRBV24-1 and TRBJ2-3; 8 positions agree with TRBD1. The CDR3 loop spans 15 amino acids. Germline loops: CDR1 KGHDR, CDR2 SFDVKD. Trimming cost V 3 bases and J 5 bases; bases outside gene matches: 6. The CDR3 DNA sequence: TGTGCCACCAGTGATAGAGGGACAGGAGAAGATACGCAGTATTTT. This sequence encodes CATSDRGTGEDTQYF.

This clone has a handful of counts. The CDR3: CASSWGSWEKLFF. Written as DNA, the CDR3 is TGTGCCAGCAGCTGGGGGTCCTGGGAAAAACTGTTTTTT. The V call is TRBV7-8, the J call TRBJ1-4; possibly TRBD1 for D (5 bases). Trimming removed 4 bases at V and 8 bases at J, with 11 bases between. There are 13 residues in the CDR3. Per the germline V gene, CDR1 is SGHVS and CDR2 is FQNEAQ.

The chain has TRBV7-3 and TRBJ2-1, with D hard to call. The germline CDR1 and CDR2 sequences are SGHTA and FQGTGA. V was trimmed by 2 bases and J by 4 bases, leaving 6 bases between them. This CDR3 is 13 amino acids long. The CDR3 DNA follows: TGTGCCAGCAGCTTATCGGGTTACAATGAGCAGTTCTTC. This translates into CASSLSGYNEQFF. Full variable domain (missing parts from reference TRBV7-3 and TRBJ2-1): GAGVSQTPSNKVTEKGKYVELRCDPISGHTALYWYRQSLGQGPEFLIYFQGTGAADDSGLPNDRFFAVRPEGSVSTLKIQRTERGDSAVYLCASSLSGYNEQFFGPGTRLTVL.

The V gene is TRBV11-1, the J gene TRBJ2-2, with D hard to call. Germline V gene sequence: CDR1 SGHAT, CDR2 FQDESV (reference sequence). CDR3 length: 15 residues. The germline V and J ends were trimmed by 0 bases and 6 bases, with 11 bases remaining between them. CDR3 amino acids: CASSLAVAIAGELFF. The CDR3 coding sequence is TGTGCCAGCAGCTTAGCGGTGGCCATTGCCGGGGAGCTGTTTTTT. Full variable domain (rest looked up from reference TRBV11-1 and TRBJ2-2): EAEVAQSPRYKITEKSQAVAFWCDPISGHATLYWYRQILGQGPELLVQFQDESVVDDSQLPKDRFSAERLKGVDSTLKIQPAELGDSAMYLCASSLAVAIAGELFFGEGSRLTVL.

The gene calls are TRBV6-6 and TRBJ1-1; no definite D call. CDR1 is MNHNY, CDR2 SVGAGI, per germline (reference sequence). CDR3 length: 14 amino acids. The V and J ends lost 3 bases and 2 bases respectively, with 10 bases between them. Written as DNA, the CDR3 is TGTGCCAGCAGTTATACGGGAACTAACACTGAAGCTTTCTTT. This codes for CASSYTGTNTEAFF.